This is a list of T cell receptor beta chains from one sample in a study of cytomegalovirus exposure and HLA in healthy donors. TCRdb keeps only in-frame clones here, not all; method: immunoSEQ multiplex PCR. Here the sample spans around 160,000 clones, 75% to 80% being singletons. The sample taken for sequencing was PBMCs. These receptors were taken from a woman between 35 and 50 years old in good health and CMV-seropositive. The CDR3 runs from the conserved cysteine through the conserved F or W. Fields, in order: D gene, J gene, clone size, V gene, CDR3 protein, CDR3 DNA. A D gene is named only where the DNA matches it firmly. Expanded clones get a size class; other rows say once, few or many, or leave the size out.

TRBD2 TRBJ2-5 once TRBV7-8 CASSLDDGLAGREAQYF TGTGCCAGCAGCTTAGATGATGGACTAGCGGGGCGGGAGGCCCAGTACTTC
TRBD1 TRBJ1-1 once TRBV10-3 CAIAGTGVLGTEAFF TGTGCCATTGCCGGGACAGGGGTTTTGGGCACTGAAGCTTTCTTT
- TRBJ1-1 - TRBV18 CASSPPGGVNTEAFF TGTGCCAGCTCACCACCTGGGGGCGTGAACACTGAAGCTTTCTTT
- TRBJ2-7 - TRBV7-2 CASSLSREAYEQYF TGTGCCAGCAGCTTAAGTCGAGAAGCCTACGAGCAGTACTTC
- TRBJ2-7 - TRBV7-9 CASSLAPYEQYF TGTGCCAGCAGCCTCGCGCCCTACGAGCAGTACTTC
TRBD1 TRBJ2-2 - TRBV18 CASSPPGQGNTGELFF TGTGCCAGCTCACCACCGGGACAGGGAAACACCGGGGAGCTGTTTTTT
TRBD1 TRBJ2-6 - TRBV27 CASSASGGPGANVLTF TGTGCCAGCAGTGCCTCAGGGGGACCTGGGGCCAACGTCCTGACTTTC
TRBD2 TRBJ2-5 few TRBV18 CASLPREGETQYF TGTGCCAGCCTCCCGAGGGAGGGAGAGACCCAGTACTTC
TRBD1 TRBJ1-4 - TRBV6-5 CASSTRTGAVEKLFF TGTGCCAGCAGTACCCGGACAGGGGCGGTTGAAAAACTGTTTTTT
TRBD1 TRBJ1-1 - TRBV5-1 CASSLIGQDTEAFF TGCGCCAGCAGCTTAATAGGACAGGATACTGAAGCTTTCTTT
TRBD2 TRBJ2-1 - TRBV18 CASSPTASGGTNEQFF TGTGCCAGCTCACCGACGGCTAGCGGGGGGACCAATGAGCAGTTCTTC
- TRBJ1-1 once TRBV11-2 CASSLGVGGENTEAFF TGTGCCAGCAGCTTAGGGGTGGGAGGTGAAAACACTGAAGCTTTCTTT
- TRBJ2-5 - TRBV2 CASSEDSVETQYF TGTGCCAGCAGTGAAGATAGCGTGGAGACCCAGTACTTC
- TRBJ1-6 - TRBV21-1 CASSKGQDNSPLHF TGTGCCAGCAGCAAAGGACAGGATAATTCACCCCTCCACTTT
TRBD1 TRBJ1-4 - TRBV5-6 CASSLGQGDEKLFF TGTGCCAGCAGCTTGGGGCAGGGGGATGAAAAACTGTTTTTT
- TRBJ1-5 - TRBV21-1 CASSFPPNQPQHF TGTGCCAGCAGCTTCCCTCCCAATCAGCCCCAGCATTTT
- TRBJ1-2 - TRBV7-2 CASSLNEDYGYTF TGTGCCAGCAGCTTAAACGAGGACTATGGCTACACCTTC
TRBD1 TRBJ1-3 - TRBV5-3 CARSPPGQGIHYSGNTIYF TGTGCCAGAAGCCCCCCGGGACAGGGGATTCATTACTCTGGAAACACCATATATTTT
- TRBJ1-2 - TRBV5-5 CASSSSSLPGVFTGYTF TGTGCCAGCAGCTCTTCCAGTTTGCCAGGGGTTTTTACGGGCTACACCTTC
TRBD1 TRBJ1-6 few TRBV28 CASRGTGWNSPLHF TGTGCCAGCAGGGGGACAGGGTGGAATTCACCCCTCCACTTT
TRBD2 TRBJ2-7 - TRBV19 CASSRPSGGFYEQYF TGTGCCAGTAGCCGGCCTAGCGGAGGGTTCTACGAGCAGTACTTC
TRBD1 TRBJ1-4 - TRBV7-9 CASSRGDRARATPNEKLFF TGTGCCAGCAGCCGAGGTGACAGGGCGAGGGCGACACCTAATGAAAAACTGTTTTTT
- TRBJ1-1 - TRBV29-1 CSGYRVNTEAFF TGCAGCGGTTACAGGGTGAACACTGAAGCTTTCTTT
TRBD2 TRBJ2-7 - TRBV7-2 CASTFRGGDEQYF TGTGCCAGCACTTTCCGGGGGGGCGACGAGCAGTACTTC
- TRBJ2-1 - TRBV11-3 CASSLEARGLPYNEQFF TGTGCCAGCAGCTTAGAAGCGCGGGGACTTCCCTACAATGAGCAGTTCTTC
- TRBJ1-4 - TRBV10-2 CASREGVNEKLFF TGCGCCAGCAGGGAGGGAGTTAATGAAAAACTGTTTTTT